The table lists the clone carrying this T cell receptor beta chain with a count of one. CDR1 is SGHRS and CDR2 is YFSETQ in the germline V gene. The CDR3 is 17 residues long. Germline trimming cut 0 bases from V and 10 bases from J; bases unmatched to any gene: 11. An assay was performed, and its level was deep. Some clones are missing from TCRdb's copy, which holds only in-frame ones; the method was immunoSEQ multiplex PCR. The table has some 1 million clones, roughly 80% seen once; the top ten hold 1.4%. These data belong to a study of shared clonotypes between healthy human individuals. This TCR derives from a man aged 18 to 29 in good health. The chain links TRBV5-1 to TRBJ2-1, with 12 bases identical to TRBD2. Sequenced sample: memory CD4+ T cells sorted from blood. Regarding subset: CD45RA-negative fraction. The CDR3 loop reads CASSLAPSGGAGGEQFF. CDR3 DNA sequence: TGCGCCAGCAGCTTGGCCCCTAGCGGGGGGGCCGGCGGAGAGCAGTTCTTC. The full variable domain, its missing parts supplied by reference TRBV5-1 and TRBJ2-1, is KAGVTQTPRYLIKTRGQQVTLSCSPISGHRSVSWYQQTPGQGLQFLFEYFSETQRNKGNFPGRFSGRQFSNSRSEMNVSTLELGDSALYLCASSLAPSGGAGGEQFFGPGTRLTVL.